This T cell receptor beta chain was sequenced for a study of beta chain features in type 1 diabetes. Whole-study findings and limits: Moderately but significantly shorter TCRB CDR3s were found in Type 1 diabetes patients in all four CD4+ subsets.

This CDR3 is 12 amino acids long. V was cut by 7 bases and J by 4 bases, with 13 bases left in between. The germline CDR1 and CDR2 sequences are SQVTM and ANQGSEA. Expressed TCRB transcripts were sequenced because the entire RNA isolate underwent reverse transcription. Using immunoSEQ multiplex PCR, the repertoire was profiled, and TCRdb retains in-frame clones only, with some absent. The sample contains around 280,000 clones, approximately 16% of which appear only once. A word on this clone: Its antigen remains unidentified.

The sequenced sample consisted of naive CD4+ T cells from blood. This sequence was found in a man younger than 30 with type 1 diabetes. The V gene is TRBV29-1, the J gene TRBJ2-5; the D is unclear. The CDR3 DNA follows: TGCAGCGCCTCAGGTTTTAGAGAGACCCAGTACTTC. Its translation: CSASGFRETQYF.